One sample yielded the 6 T cell receptor beta chains listed below, sequenced in a study of CD8 T cells in ankylosing spondylitis. TCRdb itself ran the 5' RACE reads through MiXCR, one entry per CDR3 protein. The sample yields around 30,000 distinct CDR3 sequences, 6.5% to 9% seen once. The source material was blood, either unsorted or a sorted T cell fraction (not recorded which). All receptors derive from a male donor with ankylosing spondylitis or in good health (not recorded which).

This clonotype ranks as medium-sized. The chain combines TRBV6-5 with TRBJ2-1; 11 bases fit TRBD2. Germline trimming cut 5 bases from V and 2 bases from J; bases unmatched to any gene: 5. Germline CDR1 MNHEY, CDR2 SVGAGI. The CDR3 contains 16 residues. DNA of the CDR3: TGTGCCAGCAGTCCAACTAGCGGGAGTACCTACAATGAGCAGTTCTTC. The encoded protein is CASSPTSGSTYNEQFF.

This clonotype has more than one count but fewer than ten. The CDR3 region is CASSYSRGNGYTF. CDR3 DNA: TGTGCCAGCAGTTACTCGCGGGGGAATGGCTACACCTTC. V gene TRBV6-5 combines with J gene TRBJ1-2; TRBD1 is a possible D gene (5 bases). The germline V and J ends were trimmed by 0 bases and 6 bases, with 8 bases remaining between them. The CDR3 length is 13 residues. The V gene's germline CDR1 is MNHEY and CDR2 SVGAGI.

This clonotype has a count of ten or more. CDR3 region: CASSLEGLDNEQFF. The CDR3 bases are TGTGCCAGCAGCTTAGAGGGCCTAGATAATGAGCAGTTCTTC. V usage is TRBV11-2 and J usage is TRBJ2-1; D gene uncertain. Trimming pared 0 bases from V and 7 bases from J, leaving 10 bases between. Germline CDR1 is SGHAT and CDR2 is FQNNGV. The CDR3 is made up of 14 amino acids.

The chain employs TRBV12-3 or TRBV12-4 and TRBJ2-1; TRBD2 matches at 7 bases. Trimming at V came to 3 bases and at J to 5 bases, leaving 4 bases not matched to a gene. This CDR3 contains 14 residues. The CDR3 DNA is TGTGCCAGCAGTTTGGGGGGGTTGGACAATGAGCAGTTCTTC. Translated: CASSLGGLDNEQFF.

At least ten counts were recorded for this clonotype. The V call is TRBV12-3 or TRBV12-4, the J call TRBJ2-1, with 8 positions matching TRBD2. V was clipped by 7 bases and J by 6 bases; unmatched bases: 8. This CDR3 contains 14 residues. CDR3 in DNA: TGTGCCAGCACCCCGGGACTAGACCTCAATGAGCAGTTCTTC. Residues: CASTPGLDLNEQFF.

This clonotype was recorded at least ten times. This sequence joins TRBV28 and TRBJ2-1; D is unclear. The ends were cut back, 6 bases at V and 9 bases at J, with 18 bases in the middle. Per germline, CDR1 MDHEN and CDR2 SYDVKM. This CDR3 is built from 14 residues. The CDR3 nucleotides are TGTGCCAGCAGACCGGGTCCTACTTCCAGTGAGCAGTTCTTC. This encodes CASRPGPTSSEQFF.